This TCR beta chain was recorded in a study of blood T cells in healthy people across ages. The CDR3 contains 12 residues. Germline CDR1 SQVTM, CDR2 ANQGSEA. The V and J ends lost 6 bases and 4 bases respectively, with 11 bases between them. This clonotype has at least ten counts. Primed by a sample-barcoded 5' primer and a J-beta primer mix, a second PCR proceeded for 7 to 11 cycles. Researchers report that a template-switch adaptor with 12 random nucleotides tagged each cDNA molecule. Per-sample output comprised a minimum of 2.5 million paired-end reads containing CDR3. TCRdb itself ran the 5' RACE reads through MiXCR, one entry per CDR3 protein. The sample contains around 1,500,000 distinct CDR3 sequences, 35% to 45% of which appear only once. Caucasian, healthy and from Russia, the donors were aged between roughly 6 and 95.

The sample was blood. V and J are TRBV29-1 and TRBJ2-3; no definite D call. This sequence originates from a woman aged 18-29 years in good health. CDR3 in amino acids: CSVPMVSDTQYF. DNA of the CDR3: TGCAGCGTCCCGATGGTGTCAGATACGCAGTATTTT.